This T cell receptor beta chain was found in a study of CD8 T cells in Susac syndrome. Study results and limitations: Individuals included in the TCR sequencing and HLA analysis were acknowledged by the study to be relatively few in number.

Trimming took 0 bases from V and 3 from J, leaving 10 bases between them. CDR1 and CDR2 from the germline V gene are SGDLS and YYNGEE. The CDR3 spans 14 residues. About this clonotype: Its cognate antigen is unknown.

The RNA, 0.5 to 1 ug, was put through reverse transcription using random hexamers. TCRdb re-analysed the immunoSEQ multiplex PCR reads in MiXCR, keeping a single row per CDR3 protein. In the table there are about 190,000 distinct CDR3 sequences, 93% of which are singletons. Negative isolation was used for CD8+ and CD4+ T cells, and FACS enrichment was applied to TEMRA cells. The TCR sequence derives from a human donor in good health. Sequencing was performed on CD4+ T cells from PBMCs. V and J are TRBV9 and TRBJ2-7, with unresolved D. The CDR3 coding sequence is TGTGCCAGCAGCGTAGCTCCGGACGGCTACGAGCAGTACTTC. Protein product: CASSVAPDGYEQYF.